This is a list of T cell receptor beta chains from one sample in a study of blood T cell repertoires in COVID-19. Here immunoSEQ multiplex PCR was the method, and the copy in TCRdb shows in-frame clones only, minus some. The repertoire includes 18,000 or so clones, 75% to 95% of them detected once, and around 7.2% sits in the top ten. The sequencing sample was made of peripheral blood. These receptors were collected from a human donor in a cohort sampled during active COVID-19. Each CDR3 is given with its conserved first and last residue. A D gene is named only where the DNA matches it firmly. Clone size is given for some rows only: seen once, a few or many times, or a class if the clone is expanded.

d_gene: TRBD1; v_gene: TRBV5-1; abundance: NA; j_gene: TRBJ1-4; CDR3aa: CASSGVGQGREKLFF; CDR3nt: TGCGCCAGCAGCGGAGTGGGACAGGGGAGGGAAAAACTGTTTTTT
d_gene: NA; v_gene: TRBV3-1/TRBV3-2; abundance: NA; j_gene: TRBJ2-3; CDR3aa: CASSRGQVYDTQYF; CDR3nt: TGTGCCAGCAGCCGAGGACAAGTATATGATACGCAGTATTTT
d_gene: NA; v_gene: TRBV24-1; abundance: NA; j_gene: TRBJ2-3; CDR3aa: CATSDLGRDTQYF; CDR3nt: TGTGCCACCAGTGATTTGGGGAGGGATACGCAGTATTTT
d_gene: TRBD2; v_gene: TRBV5-6; abundance: NA; j_gene: TRBJ2-1; CDR3aa: CASSLTSGRTLVF; CDR3nt: TGTGCCAGCAGCTTAACTAGCGGGAGGACTCTGGTCTTC
d_gene: NA; v_gene: TRBV27; abundance: NA; j_gene: TRBJ1-6; CDR3aa: CASSLGQGNSPLHF; CDR3nt: TGTGCCAGCAGTTTAGGGCAGGGGAATTCACCCCTCCACTTT
d_gene: NA; v_gene: TRBV5-1; abundance: NA; j_gene: TRBJ1-4; CDR3aa: CASSLQGRDEKLFF; CDR3nt: TGCGCCAGCAGCTTACAGGGAAGGGATGAAAAACTGTTTTTT
d_gene: TRBD1; v_gene: TRBV5-4; abundance: NA; j_gene: TRBJ1-1; CDR3aa: CASSLKTGPGTEAFF; CDR3nt: TGTGCCAGCAGCCTTAAGACAGGGCCTGGGACTGAAGCTTTCTTT
d_gene: NA; v_gene: TRBV3-1/TRBV3-2; abundance: NA; j_gene: TRBJ2-1; CDR3aa: CASSHREVRSSYNEQFF; CDR3nt: TGTGCCAGCAGCCACCGAGAGGTAAGGAGCTCCTACAATGAGCAGTTCTTC
d_gene: NA; v_gene: TRBV2; abundance: NA; j_gene: TRBJ1-2; CDR3aa: CASTAGTMRNGYTF; CDR3nt: TGTGCCAGCACAGCAGGGACAATGAGAAATGGCTACACCTTC
d_gene: NA; v_gene: TRBV18; abundance: NA; j_gene: TRBJ2-3; CDR3aa: CASSPPSIGGRRDTQYF; CDR3nt: TGTGCCAGCTCACCACCGAGTATCGGGGGGCGAAGAGATACGCAGTATTTT
d_gene: TRBD1; v_gene: TRBV14; abundance: NA; j_gene: TRBJ2-7; CDR3aa: CASSRDRGPDEQYF; CDR3nt: TGTGCCAGCAGCCGGGACAGGGGGCCTGACGAGCAGTACTTC
d_gene: TRBD2; v_gene: TRBV5-3; abundance: NA; j_gene: TRBJ2-3; CDR3aa: CARSFHERGRNTQYF; CDR3nt: TGTGCCAGAAGCTTCCACGAGCGGGGGAGGAATACGCAGTATTTT
d_gene: TRBD2; v_gene: TRBV6-2/TRBV6-3; abundance: NA; j_gene: TRBJ2-1; CDR3aa: CASSYGGSGGFEQFF; CDR3nt: TGTGCCAGCAGTTACGGGGGTAGCGGGGGATTTGAGCAGTTCTTC
d_gene: NA; v_gene: TRBV4-1; abundance: NA; j_gene: TRBJ1-4; CDR3aa: CASSQDLGTRYEKLFF; CDR3nt: TGCGCCAGCAGCCAAGATCTTGGGACAAGGTATGAAAAACTGTTTTTT
d_gene: NA; v_gene: TRBV5-4; abundance: NA; j_gene: TRBJ1-3; CDR3aa: CASSSASRGSGNTIYF; CDR3nt: TGTGCCAGCAGCTCCGCCTCCAGGGGTTCAGGAAACACCATATATTTT
d_gene: NA; v_gene: TRBV6-5; abundance: NA; j_gene: TRBJ2-4; CDR3aa: CASRTGRRNIQYF; CDR3nt: TGTGCCAGCAGGACAGGAAGGAGGAACATTCAGTACTTC
d_gene: NA; v_gene: TRBV30; abundance: NA; j_gene: TRBJ1-1; CDR3aa: CAWTQGIWTEAFF; CDR3nt: TGTGCCTGGACCCAGGGGATTTGGACTGAAGCTTTCTTT
d_gene: NA; v_gene: TRBV18; abundance: NA; j_gene: TRBJ2-5; CDR3aa: CASSPQGSGETQYF; CDR3nt: TGTGCCAGCTCACCCCAGGGGAGTGGGGAGACCCAGTACTTC
d_gene: NA; v_gene: TRBV3-1/TRBV3-2; abundance: NA; j_gene: TRBJ1-5; CDR3aa: CASSQGGRGTQPQHF; CDR3nt: TGTGCCAGCAGCCAAGGTGGCAGGGGCACTCAGCCCCAGCATTTT
d_gene: TRBD2; v_gene: TRBV2; abundance: NA; j_gene: TRBJ2-4; CDR3aa: CASRSSGGIRDIQYF; CDR3nt: TGTGCCAGCCGGTCTAGCGGGGGCATCAGGGACATTCAGTACTTC
d_gene: NA; v_gene: TRBV19; abundance: once; j_gene: TRBJ2-5; CDR3aa: CASSPSRGRVGETQYF; CDR3nt: TGTGCCAGTAGCCCCTCCCGTGGCAGGGTCGGCGAGACCCAGTACTTC
d_gene: NA; v_gene: TRBV27; abundance: NA; j_gene: TRBJ1-1; CDR3aa: CASSWTDRTLEAFF; CDR3nt: TGTGCCAGCAGTTGGACTGACAGGACACTCGAAGCTTTCTTT
d_gene: TRBD2; v_gene: TRBV30; abundance: NA; j_gene: TRBJ2-2; CDR3aa: CAWSVPLAGVGITGELFF; CDR3nt: TGTGCCTGGAGTGTACCTTTAGCGGGAGTCGGGATAACCGGGGAGCTGTTTTTT
d_gene: TRBD2; v_gene: TRBV5-6; abundance: NA; j_gene: TRBJ2-7; CDR3aa: CASSSHPRAGGAYEQYF; CDR3nt: TGTGCCAGCAGCAGCCATCCTCGCGCGGGGGGGGCCTACGAGCAGTACTTC
d_gene: TRBD1; v_gene: TRBV6-5; abundance: NA; j_gene: TRBJ2-7; CDR3aa: CASRLDRVQYEQYF; CDR3nt: TGTGCCAGCAGACTAGACAGGGTTCAATACGAGCAGTACTTC
d_gene: TRBD2; v_gene: TRBV4-2; abundance: NA; j_gene: TRBJ2-7; CDR3aa: CASSPPGLGGEQYF; CDR3nt: TGTGCCAGCAGCCCACCGGGACTAGGCGGCGAGCAGTACTTC
d_gene: NA; v_gene: TRBV19; abundance: few; j_gene: TRBJ1-3; CDR3aa: CATALRAGNTIYF; CDR3nt: TGTGCCACTGCACTGAGGGCCGGAAACACCATATATTTT